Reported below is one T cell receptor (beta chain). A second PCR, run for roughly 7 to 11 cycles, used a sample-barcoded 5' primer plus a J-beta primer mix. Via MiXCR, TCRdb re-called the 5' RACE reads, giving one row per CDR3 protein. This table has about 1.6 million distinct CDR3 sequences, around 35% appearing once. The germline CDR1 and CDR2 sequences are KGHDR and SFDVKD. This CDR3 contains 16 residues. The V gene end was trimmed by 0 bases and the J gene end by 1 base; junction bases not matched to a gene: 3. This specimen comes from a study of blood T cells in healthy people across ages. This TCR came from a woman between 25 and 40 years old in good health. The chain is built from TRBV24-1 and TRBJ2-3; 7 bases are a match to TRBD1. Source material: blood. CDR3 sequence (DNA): TGTGCCACCAGTGATTTGCGGGGACAGCGCACAGATACGCAGTATTTT. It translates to CATSDLRGQRTDTQYF.